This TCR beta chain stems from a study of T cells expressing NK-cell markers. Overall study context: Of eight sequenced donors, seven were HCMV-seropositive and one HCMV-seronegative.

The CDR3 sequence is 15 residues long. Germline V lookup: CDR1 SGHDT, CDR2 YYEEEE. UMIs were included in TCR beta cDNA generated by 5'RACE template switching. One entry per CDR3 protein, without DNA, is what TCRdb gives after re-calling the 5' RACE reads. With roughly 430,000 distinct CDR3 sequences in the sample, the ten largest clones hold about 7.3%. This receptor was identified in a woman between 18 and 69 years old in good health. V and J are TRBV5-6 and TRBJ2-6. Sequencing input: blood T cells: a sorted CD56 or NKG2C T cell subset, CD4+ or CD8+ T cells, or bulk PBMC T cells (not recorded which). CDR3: CASSSGFSGANVLTF.